Below, 2 T cell receptor beta chains from the same sample are listed, as sequenced in a study of blood T cell repertoires in COVID-19. Using immunoSEQ multiplex PCR, the repertoire was profiled, and TCRdb retains in-frame clones only, with some absent. The sample has some 340,000 clones; 83% are singletons. The sample comprised peripheral blood. These receptors all stem from a man under 40 with active or convalescent COVID-19.

This clone was observed once. The chain links TRBV6-6 to TRBJ2-3, with a possible D match to TRBD1 (5 bases). Trimming took off 4 bases at V and 0 bases at J, with 14 bases between the two ends. The CDR3 spans 16 residues. CDR1 and CDR2 (germline): MNHNY, SVGAGI (reference sequence). The CDR3 protein is CASSSPRTSSTDTQYF. DNA for the CDR3: TGTGCCAGCAGTTCACCACGGACATCTAGCACAGATACGCAGTATTTT.

The V and J genes are TRBV29-1 and TRBJ2-3; D remains unclear. Germline V lookup: CDR1 SQVTM, CDR2 ANQGSEA. The CDR3 extends over 11 amino acids. The CDR3 reads CSTRFTDTQYF. CDR3 DNA sequence: TGCAGTACCCGGTTCACAGATACGCAGTATTTT.